Below are 10 T cell receptor beta chains sequenced from a single sample in a study of blood T cell repertoires in COVID-19. Data came from immunoSEQ multiplex PCR; TCRdb stores just in-frame clones and leaves some out. Among approximately 250,000 clones listed, around nine tenths were seen once. The source material was peripheral blood. The receptor source for this set is a man between 35 and 55 years old with active or convalescent COVID-19.

V usage is TRBV3-1 (or the pseudogene TRBV3-2) and J usage is TRBJ2-2; weak D call: TRBD1 (5 bases). The CDR3 contains 16 residues. Per the germline V gene, CDR1 is LGHDT and CDR2 is YNNKEL (reference sequence). The V and J ends lost 4 bases and 5 bases respectively, with 17 bases between them. CDR3 amino acids: CASSPTEPTWTGELFF. The DNA for the CDR3 is TGTGCCAGCAGCCCGACAGAACCTACCTGGACCGGGGAGCTGTTTTTT.

The V gene is TRBV6-2 or TRBV6-3, the J gene TRBJ1-2; the D is unclear. CDR1 is MNHEY, CDR2 SVGEGT, per germline. The CDR3 has 14 residues. Trimming cost V 3 bases and J 2 bases, with 10 bases left between them. CDR3 in DNA: TGTGCCAGCAGTTATTTGGCGGAAAACTATGGCTACACCTTC. Residues: CASSYLAENYGYTF.

The chain combines TRBV7-9 with TRBJ1-2, with D maybe TRBD1 (5 bases). Germline-derived CDR1 and CDR2 are SEHNR and FQNEAQ (reference sequence). The CDR3 is 14 residues long. V lost 6 bases and J 4 bases, leaving 15 bases between the germline ends. The CDR3: CASRALGGVYGYTF. The CDR3 region has the DNA TGTGCCAGCAGAGCTTTAGGAGGGGTCTATGGCTACACCTTC.

The gene calls are TRBV6-5 and TRBJ2-7, with 10 bases aligning to TRBD2. CDR3 length: 13 residues. Germline V gives CDR1 MNHEY, CDR2 SVGAGI. The ends lost 6 bases at V and 3 bases at J; junction bases unmatched: 2. CDR3 nucleotide sequence: TGTGCCAGCAGGACTAGCGGGCTCTACGAGCAGTACTTC. Amino acids: CASRTSGLYEQYF.

The CDR3 is CASSQGLSRGNTEAFF. The CDR3 nucleotides are TGTGCCAGCAGCCAAGGGCTCTCCCGGGGGAACACTGAAGCTTTCTTT. The chain is built from TRBV4-2 and TRBJ1-1; D is undetermined. The CDR3 consists of 16 residues. Germline V gene data show CDR1 as LGHNA and CDR2 as YNFKEQ. The V end was cut by 1 base, the J end by 1 base, with 13 bases between.

The rearrangement joins TRBV5-4 to TRBJ2-3; tentatively, D is TRBD2 (5 bases). V dropped 4 bases and J dropped 6 bases, with 15 bases sitting between them. Germline loops: CDR1 SGHNT, CDR2 YYREEE (reference sequence). The CDR3 consists of 14 residues. Written as DNA, the CDR3 is TGTGCCAGCAGCCGCCCGGGATCGTCGGATACGCAGTATTTT. Encoded protein: CASSRPGSSDTQYF.

About this clone itself: The junction departs from germline at one end; a sequencing error may be responsible. The chain has TRBV7-2 and TRBJ1-6; tentatively, D is TRBD1 (5 bases). CDR1 and CDR2 (germline): SGHTA, FQGNSA. CDR3 size: 14 residues. CDR3 nucleotide sequence: TGTGCCAGCAGCGTAGCACAGGAAAATTCACCCCTCCACTTT. Translation gives CASSVAQENSPLHF. Variable domain in full (rest from reference TRBV7-2 and TRBJ1-6): GAGVSQSPSNKVTEKGKDVELRCDPISGHTALYWYRQSLGQGLEFLIYFQGNSAPDKSGLPSDRFSAERTGGSVSTLTIQRTQQEDSAVYLCASSVAQENSPLHFGNGTRLTVT.

V usage is TRBV24-1 and J usage is TRBJ2-3; 14 positions match TRBD2. This CDR3 spans 17 amino acids. Germline CDR1 and CDR2: KGHDR and SFDVKD. Losses at the gene ends were 4 bases for V and 4 bases for J; bases not matched to a gene: 6. The CDR3 DNA follows: TGTGCCACCAGTGACCTGACTAGCGGGGGGGCCTCAGATACGCAGTATTTT. This codes for CATSDLTSGGASDTQYF.

This chain uses TRBV2 with TRBJ2-3; 8 nucleotides line up with TRBD2. Germline CDR1 and CDR2: SNHLY and FYNNEI. The V and J ends lost 0 bases and 4 bases, in that order; junction bases with no gene match: 3. The CDR3 extends over 15 amino acids. The CDR3 sequence: CASSEAGLEADTQYF. CDR3 coding DNA: TGTGCCAGCAGTGAAGCGGGACTAGAGGCAGATACGCAGTATTTT.

V gene TRBV5-1 combines with J gene TRBJ1-2; D might be TRBD1 (6 bases). Germline CDR1 and CDR2: SGHRS and YFSETQ. Trimming left V 4 bases short and J 1 base short, with 14 bases between. The CDR3 loop spans 15 amino acids. CDR3 in amino acids: CASSLSRDINYGYTF. In DNA, the CDR3 is TGCGCCAGCAGCCTGAGCCGGGACATTAACTATGGCTACACCTTC. The whole variable domain, remainder taken from reference TRBV5-1 and TRBJ1-2, is KAGVTQTPRYLIKTRGQQVTLSCSPISGHRSVSWYQQTPGQGLQFLFEYFSETQRNKGNFPGRFSGRQFSNSRSEMNVSTLELGDSALYLCASSLSRDINYGYTFGSGTRLTVV.